A selection of T cell receptor beta chains follows, all from one sample in a study of blood T cell repertoires in COVID-19. Measured with immunoSEQ multiplex PCR; TCRdb has only the in-frame clones, and not every one. The sample includes about 120,000 clones, 75% to 90% seen only once; the top ten take approximately 30%. The specimen was peripheral blood. The receptors stem from a man in his 70s with active or convalescent COVID-19. CDR3s include the opening cysteine and the closing phenylalanine or tryptophan. Fields, in order: clone size, V gene, D gene, J gene, CDR3 protein, CDR3 DNA. A D gene is named only where the DNA matches it firmly. Part of the rows lack a size; the others show once, few, many or a class for expanded clones.

few	TRBV6-2/TRBV6-3	NA	TRBJ2-1	CASSPRGTGNNEQFF	TGTGCCAGCAGTCCCAGGGGAACGGGGAACAATGAGCAGTTCTTC
NA	TRBV5-6	TRBD2	TRBJ2-1	CASSDRWTSSYNEQFF	TGTGCCAGCAGCGACCGGTGGACTAGTTCCTACAATGAGCAGTTCTTC
NA	TRBV11-2	TRBD2	TRBJ2-1	CASSRLAGAPNEQFF	TGTGCCAGCAGCCGACTAGCGGGAGCCCCCAATGAGCAGTTCTTC
NA	TRBV19	NA	TRBJ2-7	CASSTVPGYGNEQYF	TGTGCCAGTAGTACCGTCCCCGGGTACGGTAACGAGCAGTACTTC
NA	TRBV7-2	NA	TRBJ1-5	CASSQELNQPQHF	TGTGCCAGCAGCCAGGAACTCAATCAGCCCCAGCATTTT
few	TRBV15	NA	TRBJ2-7	CATSSPVGHEQYF	TGTGCCACCAGCAGCCCCGTGGGGCACGAGCAGTACTTC
NA	TRBV6-6	TRBD1	TRBJ1-1	CASSPHGTGVGTEAFF	TGTGCCAGCAGCCCCCACGGGACAGGGGTGGGAACTGAAGCTTTCTTT
NA	TRBV7-9	NA	TRBJ2-6	CASSLNTGSRANVLTF	TGTGCCAGCAGCTTAAATACAGGCTCTAGGGCCAACGTCCTGACTTTC
NA	TRBV14	TRBD1	TRBJ1-2	CASSLRTGGNYGYTF	TGTGCCAGCAGCCTCCGGACAGGAGGTAACTATGGCTACACCTTC
NA	TRBV4-1	TRBD2	TRBJ2-1	CASSLSGGRAISYNEQFF	TGCGCCAGCAGCCTATCGGGGGGGAGGGCAATTTCGTACAATGAGCAGTTCTTC
NA	TRBV2	NA	TRBJ1-2	CASRTQGITYGYTF	TGTGCCAGCAGGACACAGGGAATCACCTATGGCTACACCTTC
NA	TRBV3-1/TRBV3-2	TRBD2	TRBJ2-5	CASSSRTSGSYETQYF	TGTGCCAGCAGCTCCCGGACTAGCGGGAGTTATGAGACCCAGTACTTC
NA	TRBV30	TRBD2	TRBJ2-3	CAGIWTSGASTDTQYF	TGTGCCGGAATTTGGACTAGCGGGGCGAGCACAGATACGCAGTATTTT
NA	TRBV6-1	NA	TRBJ1-5	CASSEISSAGVPQPQHF	TGTGCCAGCAGTGAAATAAGCTCGGCCGGGGTGCCTCAGCCCCAGCATTTT
few	TRBV6-6	TRBD1	TRBJ1-6	CASRTPGTGNSPLHF	TGTGCCAGCAGAACCCCGGGGACAGGAAATTCACCCCTCCACTTT
NA	TRBV11-1	NA	TRBJ2-5	CASSFQTGSGTQYF	TGTGCCAGCAGCTTCCAAACAGGGAGCGGGACCCAGTACTTC
NA	TRBV7-2	TRBD2	TRBJ2-3	CASSLSSGRSSTDTQYF	TGTGCCAGCAGCTTGAGTAGCGGGAGGTCTAGCACAGATACGCAGTATTTT
NA	TRBV4-1	TRBD1	TRBJ1-6	CASSQFFSGQPLNSPLHF	TGCGCCAGCAGCCAATTTTTCTCGGGACAGCCACTTAATTCACCCCTCCACTTT
once	TRBV7-9	NA	TRBJ1-1	CASSFQEGEAFF	TGTGCCAGCAGCTTTCAGGAGGGGGAAGCTTTCTTT
NA	TRBV3-1/TRBV3-2	NA	TRBJ1-1	CASSPLEGEAFF	TGTGCCAGCAGCCCCCTCGAGGGAGAAGCTTTCTTT
NA	TRBV19	TRBD2	TRBJ2-2	CASSIQAGGSGELFF	TGTGCCAGTAGTATCCAAGCGGGGGGTTCCGGGGAGCTGTTTTTT
NA	TRBV12-3/TRBV12-4	NA	TRBJ2-7	CASAWTTGYEQYF	TGTGCCAGCGCCTGGACTACTGGATACGAGCAGTACTTC
NA	TRBV2	TRBD1	TRBJ1-2	CASRRTGGDGYTF	TGTGCCAGCAGGCGGACAGGGGGCGATGGCTACACCTTC
NA	TRBV18	TRBD1	TRBJ1-2	CASSPPDREGGYTF	TGTGCCAGCTCACCACCGGACAGGGAGGGTGGCTACACCTTC
NA	TRBV7-9	NA	TRBJ1-2	CASSLEGGYGYTF	TGTGCCAGCAGCTTAGAAGGGGGTTATGGCTACACCTTC
NA	TRBV15	NA	TRBJ1-5	CATSRKDITIVGNQPQHF	TGTGCCACCAGCAGAAAGGACATCACTATCGTCGGCAATCAGCCCCAGCATTTT
NA	TRBV6-5	NA	TRBJ1-6	CASSYLQGSPPLHF	TGTGCCAGCAGTTACCTGCAGGGGAGTCCACCCCTCCACTTT
NA	TRBV18	NA	TRBJ1-2	CASSPNQEGGAGYTF	TGTGCCAGCTCACCAAATCAGGAGGGCGGGGCTGGCTACACCTTC
NA	TRBV10-1	TRBD2	TRBJ2-1	CASNGTSGRKTYNEQFF	TGCGCCAGCAATGGGACTAGCGGGAGAAAAACCTACAATGAGCAGTTCTTC
NA	TRBV28	TRBD1	TRBJ1-2	CASSSSIQGARGYTF	TGTGCCAGCAGTTCAAGCATACAGGGGGCCCGGGGCTACACCTTC
NA	TRBV30	NA	TRBJ1-6	CAWSAPYSPLHF	TGTGCCTGGAGTGCCCCGTATTCACCCCTCCACTTT
NA	TRBV5-1	TRBD2	TRBJ2-4	CASSLASGLLAKNIQYF	TGCGCCAGCAGCTTGGCTAGCGGGCTCCTAGCCAAAAACATTCAGTACTTC
NA	TRBV7-2	TRBD1	TRBJ2-5	CASSIAGGETQYF	TGTGCCAGCAGTATAGCAGGGGGCGAGACCCAGTACTTC
NA	TRBV10-3	NA	TRBJ1-2	CAISEGRGNYGYTF	TGTGCCATCAGTGAGGGTCGAGGTAACTATGGCTACACCTTC
NA	TRBV2	NA	TRBJ2-4	CASGNGLAKNIQYF	TGTGCCAGCGGGAACGGACTGGCCAAAAACATTCAGTACTTC
NA	TRBV7-2	NA	TRBJ2-3	CASSPDSSPRTDTQYF	TGTGCCAGCAGCCCTGACTCCTCTCCACGCACAGATACGCAGTATTTT
NA	TRBV2	TRBD1	TRBJ2-3	CASKSPPTGSDTQYF	TGTGCCAGCAAAAGCCCCCCGACAGGGTCAGATACGCAGTATTTT
once	TRBV5-1	NA	TRBJ2-7	CASSLASEQYF	TGCGCCAGCAGCTTGGCCTCCGAGCAGTACTTC
NA	TRBV15	TRBD1	TRBJ2-7	CATSRPRDRVNEQYF	TGTGCCACCAGCAGACCCCGGGACAGGGTGAACGAGCAGTACTTC
NA	TRBV9	TRBD2	TRBJ2-2	CASSVVSGKTGELFF	TGTGCCAGCAGCGTAGTTAGCGGGAAGACCGGGGAGCTGTTTTTT
NA	TRBV19	NA	TRBJ2-3	CASSTPHSLADTQYF	TGTGCCAGTAGTACCCCCCACAGCCTGGCAGATACGCAGTATTTT
NA	TRBV19	NA	TRBJ1-5	CASTEMAGNQPQHF	TGTGCCAGTACCGAAATGGCAGGGAATCAGCCCCAGCATTTT
NA	TRBV27	TRBD2	TRBJ2-1	CASMLAGGSYNEQFF	TGTGCCAGCATGCTAGCGGGAGGTTCCTACAATGAGCAGTTCTTC
NA	TRBV6-5	TRBD1	TRBJ2-2	CASTGTGVTGELFF	TGTGCCAGTACCGGGACAGGGGTGACCGGGGAGCTGTTTTTT